This T cell receptor (beta chain) was observed in a study of cytomegalovirus exposure and HLA in healthy donors. Use of 60 Vbeta and 13 Jbeta primers characterized the PCR. The method was immunoSEQ multiplex PCR; TCRdb's version includes in-frame clones alone and lacks a portion of them. In the table there are 110,000 to 150,000 clones, 75% to 90% of which are singletons. Notes on the study in general: According to reports, the classifier identified cytomegalovirus status with high specificity and sensitivity.

A word on this clone: Its matching antigen is unknown.

At collection, donors were nominally healthy, but unrecorded immune exposures were probable. Germline V gives CDR1 SGHAT, CDR2 FQDESV (reference sequence). The CDR3 consists of 15 residues. Trimming removed 1 base at V and 3 bases at J, with 13 bases between. This clonotype was obtained from a man in his forties or fifties in good health and CMV-seronegative. Sequenced: PBMCs. The chain links TRBV11-1 to TRBJ2-7, with D possibly matching TRBD1 (5 bases). CDR3 DNA sequence: TGTGCCAGCAGCTTAGTAGGGTCAGGGAACTACGAGCAGTACTTC. Its translation is CASSLVGSGNYEQYF.